What follows describes a single T cell receptor beta chain. The data derive from a study of identical twins. TCRdb re-called the 5' RACE reads through MiXCR, storing one row per CDR3 protein. The table lists roughly 190,000 distinct CDR3 sequences, about a sixth of them singletons. This sample was shared with a second study, whose subject was T cells expressing NK-cell markers.

The sequence was obtained from a woman aged 18-29 years in good health. The specimen sequenced was CD8+ T cells sorted from blood.

The CDR3 nucleotides are TGCAGTGGAAAGACTAGCGGGGGCAATGAGCAGTTCTTC. As protein: CSGKTSGGNEQFF. The chain recombines TRBV20-1 with TRBJ2-1; TRBD2 aligns across 12 bases. This CDR3 is built from 13 residues. Germline V lookup: CDR1 DFQATT, CDR2 SNEGSKA (reference sequence). Unmatched junction bases numbered 4, after V lost 7 bases and J lost 6 bases.